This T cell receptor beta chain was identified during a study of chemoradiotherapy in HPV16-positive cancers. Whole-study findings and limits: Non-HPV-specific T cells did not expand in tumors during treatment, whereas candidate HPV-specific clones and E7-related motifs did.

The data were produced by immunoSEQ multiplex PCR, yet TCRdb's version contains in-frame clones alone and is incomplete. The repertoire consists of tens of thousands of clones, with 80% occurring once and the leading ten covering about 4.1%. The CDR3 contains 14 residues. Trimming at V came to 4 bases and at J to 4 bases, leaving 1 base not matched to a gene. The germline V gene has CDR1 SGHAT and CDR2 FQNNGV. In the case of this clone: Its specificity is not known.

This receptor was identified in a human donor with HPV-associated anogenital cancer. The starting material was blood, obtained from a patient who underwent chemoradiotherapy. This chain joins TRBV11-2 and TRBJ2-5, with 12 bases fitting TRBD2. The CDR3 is CASSWGLAGETQYF. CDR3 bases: TGTGCCAGCAGCTGGGGACTAGCGGGAGAGACCCAGTACTTC.